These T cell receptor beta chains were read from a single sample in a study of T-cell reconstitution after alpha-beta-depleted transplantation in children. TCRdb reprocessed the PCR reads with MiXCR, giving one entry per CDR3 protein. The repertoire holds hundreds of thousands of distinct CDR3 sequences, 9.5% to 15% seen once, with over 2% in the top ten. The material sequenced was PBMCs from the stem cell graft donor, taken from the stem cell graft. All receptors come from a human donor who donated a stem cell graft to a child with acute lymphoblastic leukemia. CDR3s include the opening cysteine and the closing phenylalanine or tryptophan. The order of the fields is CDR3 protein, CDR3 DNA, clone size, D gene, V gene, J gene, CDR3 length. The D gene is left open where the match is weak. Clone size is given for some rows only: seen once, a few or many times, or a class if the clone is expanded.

CDR3 protein: CASSLGAGGNEQFF
CDR3 DNA: TGTGCCAGCAGCCTAGGAGCGGGAGGGAATGAGCAGTTCTTC
clone size: many
D gene: TRBD2
V gene: TRBV7-6
J gene: TRBJ2-1
CDR3 length: 14

CDR3 protein: CASSYRQGNEKLFF
CDR3 DNA: TGTGCCAGCAGTTATAGACAGGGCAATGAAAAACTGTTTTTT
clone size: once
D gene: TRBD1
V gene: TRBV6-5
J gene: TRBJ1-4
CDR3 length: 14

CDR3 protein: CASSDGILTDTQYF
CDR3 DNA: TGTGCCAGCAGTGACGGGATCCTCACAGATACGCAGTATTTT
clone size: many
D gene: NA
V gene: TRBV6-1
J gene: TRBJ2-3
CDR3 length: 14

CDR3 protein: CASSSQRMNTEAFF
CDR3 DNA: TGTGCCAGCAGTTCTCAGAGAATGAACACTGAAGCTTTCTTT
clone size: many
D gene: NA
V gene: TRBV6-5
J gene: TRBJ1-1
CDR3 length: 14

CDR3 protein: CASSPRRQGEYEQFF
CDR3 DNA: TGTGCCAGCTCACCACGGAGACAGGGGGAATATGAGCAGTTCTTC
clone size: NA
D gene: TRBD1
V gene: TRBV18
J gene: TRBJ2-1
CDR3 length: 15

CDR3 protein: CASSAGYGQGDYEQYF
CDR3 DNA: TGTGCCAGCAGCGCCGGATATGGACAGGGGGATTACGAGCAGTACTTC
clone size: medium-sized
D gene: TRBD1
V gene: TRBV9
J gene: TRBJ2-7
CDR3 length: 16

CDR3 protein: CASSLQANQPQHF
CDR3 DNA: TGTGCCAGCAGCTTACAGGCCAATCAGCCCCAGCATTTT
clone size: many
D gene: NA
V gene: TRBV7-2
J gene: TRBJ1-5
CDR3 length: 13

CDR3 protein: CAWLQRGTEAFF
CDR3 DNA: TGTGCCTGGTTACAGCGGGGGACTGAAGCTTTCTTT
clone size: many
D gene: NA
V gene: TRBV30
J gene: TRBJ1-1
CDR3 length: 12

CDR3 protein: CASSWGFSTDTQYF
CDR3 DNA: TGTGCCAGCAGCTGGGGGTTCAGTACAGATACGCAGTATTTT
clone size: many
D gene: NA
V gene: TRBV7-2
J gene: TRBJ2-3
CDR3 length: 14

CDR3 protein: CASSFGGYYEQYF
CDR3 DNA: TGTGCCAGCAGTTTCGGCGGGTACTACGAGCAGTACTTC
clone size: many
D gene: NA
V gene: TRBV28
J gene: TRBJ2-7
CDR3 length: 13

CDR3 protein: CSAKTWGDSPYEQYF
CDR3 DNA: TGCAGTGCTAAGACTTGGGGGGATAGTCCCTACGAGCAGTACTTC
clone size: many
D gene: NA
V gene: TRBV20-1
J gene: TRBJ2-7
CDR3 length: 15

CDR3 protein: CASSLLGQGAGETQYF
CDR3 DNA: TGTGCCAGCAGTCTCCTAGGACAGGGGGCAGGAGAGACCCAGTACTTC
clone size: many
D gene: TRBD1
V gene: TRBV12-3/TRBV12-4
J gene: TRBJ2-5
CDR3 length: 16

CDR3 protein: CSVELAGVREQFF
CDR3 DNA: TGCAGTGTAGAACTAGCGGGAGTTCGCGAGCAGTTCTTC
clone size: NA
D gene: TRBD2
V gene: TRBV20-1
J gene: TRBJ2-1
CDR3 length: 13

CDR3 protein: CASSNPSGANLHEQFF
CDR3 DNA: TGTGCCAGCAGTAATCCTTCGGGAGCTAACCTACATGAGCAGTTCTTC
clone size: many
D gene: NA
V gene: TRBV11-1
J gene: TRBJ2-1
CDR3 length: 16

CDR3 protein: CASSLATGIGEQYF
CDR3 DNA: TGCGCCAGCAGCTTAGCGACAGGGATCGGCGAGCAGTACTTC
clone size: NA
D gene: TRBD1
V gene: TRBV5-1
J gene: TRBJ2-7
CDR3 length: 14

CDR3 protein: CASVLGRGPYEQYF
CDR3 DNA: TGTGCCAGCGTCTTGGGTCGGGGACCCTACGAGCAGTACTTC
clone size: many
D gene: NA
V gene: TRBV6-2/TRBV6-3
J gene: TRBJ2-7
CDR3 length: 14

CDR3 protein: CASSYQLNTGELFF
CDR3 DNA: TGTGCCAGCAGTTACCAACTGAACACCGGGGAGCTGTTTTTT
clone size: many
D gene: NA
V gene: TRBV6-5
J gene: TRBJ2-2
CDR3 length: 14

CDR3 protein: CATKLQAPNEKLFF
CDR3 DNA: TGTGCCACCAAGTTACAGGCGCCGAATGAAAAACTGTTTTTT
clone size: many
D gene: NA
V gene: TRBV19
J gene: TRBJ1-4
CDR3 length: 14

CDR3 protein: CASSFYTGPYEQYF
CDR3 DNA: TGTGCCAGCAGCTTCTACACAGGTCCCTACGAGCAGTACTTC
clone size: NA
D gene: NA
V gene: TRBV5-4
J gene: TRBJ2-7
CDR3 length: 14

CDR3 protein: CASSQDHGWQETQYF
CDR3 DNA: TGTGCCAGCAGCCAAGATCACGGGTGGCAAGAGACCCAGTACTTC
clone size: many
D gene: NA
V gene: TRBV14
J gene: TRBJ2-5
CDR3 length: 15